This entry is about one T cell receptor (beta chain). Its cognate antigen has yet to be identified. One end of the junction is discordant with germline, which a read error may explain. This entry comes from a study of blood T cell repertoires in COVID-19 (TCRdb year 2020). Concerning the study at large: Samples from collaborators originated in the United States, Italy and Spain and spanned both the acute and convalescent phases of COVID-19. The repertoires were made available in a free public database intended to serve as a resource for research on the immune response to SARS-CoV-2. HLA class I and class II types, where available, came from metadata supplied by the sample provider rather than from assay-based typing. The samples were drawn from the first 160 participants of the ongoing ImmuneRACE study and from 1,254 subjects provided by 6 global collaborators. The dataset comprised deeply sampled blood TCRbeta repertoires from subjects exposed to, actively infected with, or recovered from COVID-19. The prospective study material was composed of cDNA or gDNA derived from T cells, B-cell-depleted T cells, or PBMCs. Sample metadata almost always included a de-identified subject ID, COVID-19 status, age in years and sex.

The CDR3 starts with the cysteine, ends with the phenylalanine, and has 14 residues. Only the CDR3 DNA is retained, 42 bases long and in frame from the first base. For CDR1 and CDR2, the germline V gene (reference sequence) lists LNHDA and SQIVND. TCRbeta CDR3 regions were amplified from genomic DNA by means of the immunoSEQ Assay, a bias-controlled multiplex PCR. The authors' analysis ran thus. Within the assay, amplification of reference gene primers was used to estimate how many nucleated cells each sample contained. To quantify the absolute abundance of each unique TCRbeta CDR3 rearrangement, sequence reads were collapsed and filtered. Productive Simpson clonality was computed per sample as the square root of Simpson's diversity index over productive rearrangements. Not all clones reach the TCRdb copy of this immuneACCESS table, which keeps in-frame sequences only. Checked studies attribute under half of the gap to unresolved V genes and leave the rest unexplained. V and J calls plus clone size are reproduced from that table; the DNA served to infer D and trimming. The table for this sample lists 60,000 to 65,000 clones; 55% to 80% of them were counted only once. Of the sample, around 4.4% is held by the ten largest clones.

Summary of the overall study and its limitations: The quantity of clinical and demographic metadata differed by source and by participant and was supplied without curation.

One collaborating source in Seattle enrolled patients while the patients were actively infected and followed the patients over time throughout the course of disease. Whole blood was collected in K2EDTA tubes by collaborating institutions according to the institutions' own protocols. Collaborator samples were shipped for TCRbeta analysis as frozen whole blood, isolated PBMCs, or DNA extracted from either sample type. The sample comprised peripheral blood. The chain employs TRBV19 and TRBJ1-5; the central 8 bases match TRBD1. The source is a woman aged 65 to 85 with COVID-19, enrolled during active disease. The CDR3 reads CASKLDRVNQPQHF. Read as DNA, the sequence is TGTGCGAGTAAATTGGACAGGGTCAATCAGCCCCAGCATTTT.